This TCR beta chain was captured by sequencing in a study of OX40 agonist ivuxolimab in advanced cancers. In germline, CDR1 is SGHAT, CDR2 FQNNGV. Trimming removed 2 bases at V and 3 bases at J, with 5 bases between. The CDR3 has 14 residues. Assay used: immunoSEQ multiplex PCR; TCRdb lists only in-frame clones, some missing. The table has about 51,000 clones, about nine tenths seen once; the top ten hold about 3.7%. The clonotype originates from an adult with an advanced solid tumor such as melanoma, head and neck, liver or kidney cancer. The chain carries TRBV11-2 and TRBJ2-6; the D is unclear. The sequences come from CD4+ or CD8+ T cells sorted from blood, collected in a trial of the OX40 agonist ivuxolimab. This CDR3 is CASSLSHGANVLTF. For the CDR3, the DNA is TGTGCCAGCAGCTTATCTCATGGGGCCAACGTCCTGACTTTC.